This section outlines one T cell receptor beta chain sequence together with its context. The CDR3 extends over 11 amino acids. Germline V gene lookup returns CDR1 MGHDK and CDR2 SYGVNS. The V and J ends lost 3 bases and 10 bases respectively, with 7 bases between them. This sample was taken from a study of T cell responses to AZD1222 COVID-19 vaccine. Some clones are missing from TCRdb's copy, which holds only in-frame ones; the method was immunoSEQ multiplex PCR. The sample shows about 150,000 clones, around 94% of them seen only once. V gene TRBV25-1 combines with J gene TRBJ2-1; no reliable D call. This TCR came from an adult in good health. Sequences were derived from peripheral blood, sampled on day 0 of AZD1222 vaccination. This CDR3 is CASSDPREQFF. The CDR3 coding sequence is TGTGCCAGCAGTGACCCTCGGGAGCAGTTCTTC.